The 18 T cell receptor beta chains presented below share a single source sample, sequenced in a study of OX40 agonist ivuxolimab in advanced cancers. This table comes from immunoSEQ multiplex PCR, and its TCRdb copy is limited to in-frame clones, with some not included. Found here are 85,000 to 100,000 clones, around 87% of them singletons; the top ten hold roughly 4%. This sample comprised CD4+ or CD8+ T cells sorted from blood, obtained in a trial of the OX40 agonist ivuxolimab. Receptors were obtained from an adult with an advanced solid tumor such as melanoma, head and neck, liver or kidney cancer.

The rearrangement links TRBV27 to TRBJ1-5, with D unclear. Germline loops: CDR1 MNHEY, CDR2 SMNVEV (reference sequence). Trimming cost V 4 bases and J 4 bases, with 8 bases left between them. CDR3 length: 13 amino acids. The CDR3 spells CASSSLTNQPQHF. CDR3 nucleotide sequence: TGTGCCAGCAGTTCCTTAACTAATCAGCCCCAGCATTTT.

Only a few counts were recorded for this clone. In DNA form, the CDR3 reads TGTGCCAGCAGGGGGGGGGCTTACTACAATGAGCAGTTCTTC. Its protein is CASRGGAYYNEQFF. The J gene is TRBJ2-1, the V gene TRBV2; D might be TRBD2 (7 bases). Germline V gene data show CDR1 as SNHLY and CDR2 as FYNNEI. With 6 bases removed from V and 3 bases from J, the gap between germline ends came to 12 bases. This CDR3 comprises 14 residues. The whole variable domain, remainder taken from reference TRBV2 and TRBJ2-1, is EPEVTQTPSHQVTQMGQEVILRCVPISNHLYFYWYRQILGQKVEFLVSFYNNEISEKSEIFDDQFSVERPDGSNFTLKIRSTKLEDSAMYFCASRGGAYYNEQFFGPGTRLTVL.

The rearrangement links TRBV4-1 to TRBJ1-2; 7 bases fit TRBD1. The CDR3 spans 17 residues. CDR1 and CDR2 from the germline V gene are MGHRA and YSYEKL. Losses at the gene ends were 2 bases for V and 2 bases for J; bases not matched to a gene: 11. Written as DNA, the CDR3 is TGCGCCAGCAGCCAATCCTCCGGGACAGCCCTGAACTATGGCTACACCTTC. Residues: CASSQSSGTALNYGYTF.

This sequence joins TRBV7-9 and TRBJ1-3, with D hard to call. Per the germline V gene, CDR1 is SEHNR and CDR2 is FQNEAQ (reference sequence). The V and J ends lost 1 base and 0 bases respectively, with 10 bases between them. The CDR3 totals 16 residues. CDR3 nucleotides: TGTGCCAGCAGCTTAGTCGGCAGGCCCTCTGGAAACACCATATATTTT. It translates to CASSLVGRPSGNTIYF.

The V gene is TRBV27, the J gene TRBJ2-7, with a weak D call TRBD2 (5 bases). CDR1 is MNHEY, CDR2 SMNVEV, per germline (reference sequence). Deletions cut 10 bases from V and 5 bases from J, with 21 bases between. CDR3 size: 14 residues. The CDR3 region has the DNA TGTGCCATCCTACCCGTCATTAGCGACGACGAGCAGTACTTC. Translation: CAILPVISDDEQYF.

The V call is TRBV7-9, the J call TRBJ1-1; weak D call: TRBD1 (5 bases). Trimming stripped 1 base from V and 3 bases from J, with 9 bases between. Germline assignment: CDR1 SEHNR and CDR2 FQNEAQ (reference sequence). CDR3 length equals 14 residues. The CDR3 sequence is CASSLGGRHTEAFF. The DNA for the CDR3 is TGTGCCAGCAGCTTAGGGGGGAGACACACTGAAGCTTTCTTT.

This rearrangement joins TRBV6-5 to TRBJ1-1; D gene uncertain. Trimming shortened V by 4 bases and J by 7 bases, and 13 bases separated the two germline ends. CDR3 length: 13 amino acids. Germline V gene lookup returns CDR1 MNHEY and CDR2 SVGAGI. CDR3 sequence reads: CASSWAGLGEAFF. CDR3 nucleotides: TGTGCCAGCAGTTGGGCCGGGTTGGGTGAAGCTTTCTTT.

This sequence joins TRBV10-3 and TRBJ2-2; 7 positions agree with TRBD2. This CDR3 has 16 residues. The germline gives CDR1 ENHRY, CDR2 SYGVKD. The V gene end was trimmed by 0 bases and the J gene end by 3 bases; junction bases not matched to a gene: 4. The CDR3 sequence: CAISESSGGDTGELFF. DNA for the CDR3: TGTGCCATCAGTGAGTCTTCGGGAGGAGACACCGGGGAGCTGTTTTTT.

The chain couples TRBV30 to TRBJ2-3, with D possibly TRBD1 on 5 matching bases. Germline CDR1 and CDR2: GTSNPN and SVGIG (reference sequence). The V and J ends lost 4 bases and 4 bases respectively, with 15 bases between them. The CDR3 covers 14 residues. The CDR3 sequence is CAWTFAGSPDTQYF. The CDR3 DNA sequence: TGTGCCTGGACTTTTGCAGGGTCGCCAGATACGCAGTATTTT.

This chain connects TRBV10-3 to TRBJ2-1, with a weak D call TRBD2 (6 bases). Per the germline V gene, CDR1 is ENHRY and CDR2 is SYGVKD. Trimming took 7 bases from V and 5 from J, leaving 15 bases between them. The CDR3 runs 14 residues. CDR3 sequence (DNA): TGTGCCATCACGAACGCGGGAATCCACAATGAGCAGTTCTTC. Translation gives CAITNAGIHNEQFF.

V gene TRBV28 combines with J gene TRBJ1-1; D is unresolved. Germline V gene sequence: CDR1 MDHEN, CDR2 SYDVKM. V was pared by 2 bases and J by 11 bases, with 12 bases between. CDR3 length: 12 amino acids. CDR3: CASSLLRGIAFF. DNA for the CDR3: TGTGCCAGCAGTTTACTCCGGGGAATCGCTTTCTTT.

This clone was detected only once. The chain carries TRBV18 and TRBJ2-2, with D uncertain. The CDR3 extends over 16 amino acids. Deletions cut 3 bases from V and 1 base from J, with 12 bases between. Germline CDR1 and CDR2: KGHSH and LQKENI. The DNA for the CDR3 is TGTGCCAGCTCACCTGCACAGATTAGGAACACCGGGGAGCTGTTTTTT. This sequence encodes CASSPAQIRNTGELFF.

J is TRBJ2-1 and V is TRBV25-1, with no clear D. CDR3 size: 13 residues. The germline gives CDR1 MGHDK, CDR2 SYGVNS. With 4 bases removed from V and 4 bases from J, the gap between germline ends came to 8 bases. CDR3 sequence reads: CASSALVYNEQFF. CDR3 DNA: TGTGCCAGCAGTGCTTTAGTGTACAATGAGCAGTTCTTC. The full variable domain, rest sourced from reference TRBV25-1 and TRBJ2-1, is EADIYQTPRYLVIGTGKKITLECSQTMGHDKMYWYQQDPGMELHLIHYSYGVNSTEKGDLSSESTVSRIRTEHFPLTLESARPSHTSQYLCASSALVYNEQFFGPGTRLTVL.

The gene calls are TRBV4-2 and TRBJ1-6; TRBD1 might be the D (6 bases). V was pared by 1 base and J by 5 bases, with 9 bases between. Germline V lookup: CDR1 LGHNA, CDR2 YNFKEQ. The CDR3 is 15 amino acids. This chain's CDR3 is CASSQGQANNSPLHF. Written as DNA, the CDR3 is TGTGCCAGCAGCCAAGGACAGGCGAATAATTCACCCCTCCACTTT.

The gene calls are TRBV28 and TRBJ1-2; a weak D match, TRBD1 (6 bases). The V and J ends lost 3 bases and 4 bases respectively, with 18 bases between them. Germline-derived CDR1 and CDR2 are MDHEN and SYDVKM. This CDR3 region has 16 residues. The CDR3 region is CASSFPGVFSSYGYTF. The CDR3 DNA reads TGTGCCAGCAGTTTTCCAGGGGTTTTTTCGAGCTATGGCTACACCTTC.

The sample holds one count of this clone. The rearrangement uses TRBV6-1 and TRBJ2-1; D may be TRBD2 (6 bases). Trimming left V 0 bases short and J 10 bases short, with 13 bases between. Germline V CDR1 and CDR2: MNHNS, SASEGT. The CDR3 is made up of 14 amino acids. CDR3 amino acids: CASSEARRDGEQFF. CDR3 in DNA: TGTGCCAGCAGTGAAGCGCGGAGGGACGGGGAGCAGTTCTTC.

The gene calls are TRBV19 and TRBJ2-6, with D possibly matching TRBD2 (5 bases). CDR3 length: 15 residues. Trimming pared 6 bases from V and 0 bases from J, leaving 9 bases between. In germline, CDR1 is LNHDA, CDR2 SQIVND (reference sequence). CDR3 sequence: CASREVGSGANVLTF. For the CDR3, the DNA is TGTGCCAGTAGGGAGGTTGGCTCTGGGGCCAACGTCCTGACTTTC.

CDR3 protein: CASSIQQGRNYGYTF. The CDR3 DNA follows: TGTGCCAGTAGTATACAACAGGGAAGGAACTATGGCTACACCTTC. The chain recombines TRBV19 with TRBJ1-2, with a possible D match to TRBD1 (6 bases). The V end lost 2 bases, the J end lost 2 bases, and 12 bases lay between the germline ends. The germline gives CDR1 LNHDA, CDR2 SQIVND (reference sequence). The CDR3 length is 15 residues.